This is a list of T cell receptor beta chains from one sample in a study of T cell responses to AZD1222 COVID-19 vaccine. The data were produced by immunoSEQ multiplex PCR, yet TCRdb's version contains in-frame clones alone and is incomplete. Of 100,000 to 150,000 clones in the sample, around 92% were seen once. Specimen: peripheral blood, collected 28 days after the second AZD1222 dose. The receptor source for this set is an adult who received the AZD1222 COVID-19 vaccine. The CDR3 runs from the conserved cysteine through the conserved F or W. The D gene is left open where the match is weak. Expanded clones are given a class, and other clones once, few, many or no size at all.

CDR3aa: CASSHPARDPYNEQFF; CDR3nt: TGCGCCAGCAGCCATCCGGCGCGGGACCCCTACAATGAGCAGTTCTTC; j_gene: TRBJ2-1; d_gene: NA; len: 16; abundance: NA; v_gene: TRBV4-1
CDR3aa: CASSMGPRYGYTF; CDR3nt: TGTGCCAGCAGTATGGGTCCCCGCTATGGCTACACCTTC; j_gene: TRBJ1-2; d_gene: NA; len: 13; abundance: NA; v_gene: TRBV2
CDR3aa: CASSPPGIYYNEQFF; CDR3nt: TGTGCCAGCAGCCCGCCCGGGATTTACTACAATGAGCAGTTCTTC; j_gene: TRBJ2-1; d_gene: NA; len: 15; abundance: once; v_gene: TRBV7-8
CDR3aa: CASSQSRNTEAFF; CDR3nt: TGTGCCAGCAGCCAATCCCGGAACACTGAAGCTTTCTTT; j_gene: TRBJ1-1; d_gene: NA; len: 13; abundance: NA; v_gene: TRBV14
CDR3aa: CASSLDSTEAFF; CDR3nt: TGTGCCAGTAGTCTCGACAGTACTGAAGCTTTCTTT; j_gene: TRBJ1-1; d_gene: NA; len: 12; abundance: NA; v_gene: TRBV7-8
CDR3aa: CASSVDGLSGGSYGYTF; CDR3nt: TGTGCCAGCAGCGTAGACGGCCTCTCAGGGGGTAGCTATGGCTACACCTTC; j_gene: TRBJ1-2; d_gene: TRBD1; len: 17; abundance: NA; v_gene: TRBV9
CDR3aa: CASSPSILRLEQFF; CDR3nt: TGTGCCAGCAGCCCCTCTATCTTGAGGCTTGAGCAGTTCTTC; j_gene: TRBJ2-1; d_gene: NA; len: 14; abundance: few; v_gene: TRBV6-5
CDR3aa: CASSQGGLAGPHPLQYF; CDR3nt: TGTGCCAGCAGCCAAGGGGGACTAGCGGGGCCCCACCCTCTCCAGTATTTT; j_gene: TRBJ2-3; d_gene: TRBD2; len: 17; abundance: NA; v_gene: TRBV3-1/TRBV3-2
CDR3aa: CASSPQGAGVRDTQYF; CDR3nt: TGTGCCAGCAGCCCCCAGGGAGCGGGAGTTCGAGATACGCAGTATTTT; j_gene: TRBJ2-3; d_gene: TRBD2; len: 16; abundance: NA; v_gene: TRBV7-3
CDR3aa: CASSLELSYNSPLHF; CDR3nt: TGTGCCAGCAGCTTAGAACTATCCTATAATTCACCCCTCCACTTT; j_gene: TRBJ1-6; d_gene: NA; len: 15; abundance: NA; v_gene: TRBV7-2
CDR3aa: CASGLVTGAEQFF; CDR3nt: TGTGCTAGTGGTTTGGTGACGGGAGCTGAGCAGTTCTTC; j_gene: TRBJ2-1; d_gene: NA; len: 13; abundance: NA; v_gene: TRBV12-5
CDR3aa: CASSPPGLAGGGYNEQFF; CDR3nt: TGTGCCAGCAGCCCGCCAGGACTAGCGGGAGGGGGCTACAATGAGCAGTTCTTC; j_gene: TRBJ2-1; d_gene: TRBD2; len: 18; abundance: NA; v_gene: TRBV11-2
CDR3aa: CASSPPAGGPGDTQYF; CDR3nt: TGTGCCAGCTCACCACCGGCGGGAGGGCCGGGGGATACGCAGTATTTT; j_gene: TRBJ2-3; d_gene: TRBD2; len: 16; abundance: NA; v_gene: TRBV18
CDR3aa: CASSVAVTEAFF; CDR3nt: TGTGCCAGCAGCGTAGCGGTCACTGAAGCTTTCTTT; j_gene: TRBJ1-1; d_gene: NA; len: 12; abundance: NA; v_gene: TRBV9
CDR3aa: CASSQNTGELFF; CDR3nt: TGTGCCAGCAGCCAAAACACCGGGGAGCTGTTTTTT; j_gene: TRBJ2-2; d_gene: NA; len: 12; abundance: NA; v_gene: TRBV3-1/TRBV3-2
CDR3aa: CASRGVSNTEAFF; CDR3nt: TGTGCCAGCAGGGGGGTTTCGAACACTGAAGCTTTCTTT; j_gene: TRBJ1-1; d_gene: NA; len: 13; abundance: NA; v_gene: TRBV27
CDR3aa: CASSHLAGVDYEQYF; CDR3nt: TGTGCCAGCAGCCACCTAGCGGGGGTGGATTATGAGCAGTACTTC; j_gene: TRBJ2-7; d_gene: TRBD2; len: 15; abundance: NA; v_gene: TRBV28
CDR3aa: CAWSVPWDTQYF; CDR3nt: TGTGCCTGGAGTGTACCGTGGGATACGCAGTATTTT; j_gene: TRBJ2-3; d_gene: NA; len: 12; abundance: NA; v_gene: TRBV30
CDR3aa: CASSYGTGVDYGYTF; CDR3nt: TGTGCCAGCAGCTACGGGACAGGGGTCGACTATGGCTACACCTTC; j_gene: TRBJ1-2; d_gene: TRBD1; len: 15; abundance: NA; v_gene: TRBV7-9
CDR3aa: CASSPRQSNEAFF; CDR3nt: TGTGCCAGCTCACCCCGACAGTCAAATGAAGCTTTCTTT; j_gene: TRBJ1-1; d_gene: NA; len: 13; abundance: NA; v_gene: TRBV18
CDR3aa: CASSLAKQGGGPRDEQYF; CDR3nt: TGTGCCAGCAGCTTGGCCAAACAGGGAGGAGGGCCTCGGGACGAGCAGTACTTC; j_gene: TRBJ2-7; d_gene: NA; len: 18; abundance: NA; v_gene: TRBV7-9
CDR3aa: CSASGLAGETQYF; CDR3nt: TGCAGTGCTAGTGGGCTAGCGGGGGAGACCCAGTACTTC; j_gene: TRBJ2-5; d_gene: TRBD2; len: 13; abundance: NA; v_gene: TRBV20-1
CDR3aa: CASSEWTDNQPQHF; CDR3nt: TGTGCCAGCAGTGAGTGGACGGATAATCAGCCCCAGCATTTT; j_gene: TRBJ1-5; d_gene: NA; len: 14; abundance: NA; v_gene: TRBV2
CDR3aa: CASSQTGMNTEAFF; CDR3nt: TGTGCCAGCAGCCAGACAGGGATGAACACTGAAGCTTTCTTT; j_gene: TRBJ1-1; d_gene: TRBD1; len: 14; abundance: NA; v_gene: TRBV3-1/TRBV3-2
CDR3aa: CASSLGLNSYNEQFF; CDR3nt: TGTGCCAGTAGCCTCGGACTCAACTCCTACAATGAGCAGTTCTTC; j_gene: TRBJ2-1; d_gene: NA; len: 15; abundance: once; v_gene: TRBV19
CDR3aa: CASSPLAVGANIQYF; CDR3nt: TGTGCCAGCTCACCACTTGCGGTAGGAGCGAACATTCAGTACTTC; j_gene: TRBJ2-4; d_gene: NA; len: 15; abundance: NA; v_gene: TRBV18
CDR3aa: CASSEQKNTDTQYF; CDR3nt: TGCGCCAGCAGTGAGCAAAAGAACACAGATACGCAGTATTTT; j_gene: TRBJ2-3; d_gene: NA; len: 14; abundance: NA; v_gene: TRBV10-2
CDR3aa: CASSQDSTGILTIYF; CDR3nt: TGCGCCAGCAGCCAGGACTCGACAGGGATCCTCACCATATATTTT; j_gene: TRBJ1-3; d_gene: TRBD1; len: 15; abundance: NA; v_gene: TRBV4-1
CDR3aa: CASSLALLGTDTQYF; CDR3nt: TGTGCCAGCAGCTTAGCGCTTTTGGGCACAGATACGCAGTATTTT; j_gene: TRBJ2-3; d_gene: NA; len: 15; abundance: NA; v_gene: TRBV7-2
CDR3aa: CASRGATGNNYGYTF; CDR3nt: TGTGCCAGCAGAGGGGCGACAGGGAATAACTATGGCTACACCTTC; j_gene: TRBJ1-2; d_gene: TRBD1; len: 15; abundance: NA; v_gene: TRBV5-4
CDR3aa: CASSYSWDPSNQPQHF; CDR3nt: TGTGCCAGCAGTTACTCGTGGGACCCTAGCAATCAGCCCCAGCATTTT; j_gene: TRBJ1-5; d_gene: NA; len: 16; abundance: NA; v_gene: TRBV6-5